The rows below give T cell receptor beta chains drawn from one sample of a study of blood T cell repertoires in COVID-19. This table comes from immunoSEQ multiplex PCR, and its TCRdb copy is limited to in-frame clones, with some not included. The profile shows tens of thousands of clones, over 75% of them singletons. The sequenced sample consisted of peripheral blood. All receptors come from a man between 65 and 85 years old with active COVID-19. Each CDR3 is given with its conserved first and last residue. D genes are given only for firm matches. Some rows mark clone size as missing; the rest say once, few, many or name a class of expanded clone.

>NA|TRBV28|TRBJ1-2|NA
CASSSTQFGYTF
TGTGCCAGCAGTTCGACACAGTTTGGCTACACCTTC
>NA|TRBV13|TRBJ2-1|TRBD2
CASSRRLAGYNEQFF
TGTGCCAGCAGCCGTAGACTAGCGGGGTACAATGAGCAGTTCTTC
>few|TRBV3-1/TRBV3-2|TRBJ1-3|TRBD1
CASLARTGRGTIYF
TGTGCCAGCCTCGCGAGGACAGGTCGCGGGACCATATATTTT
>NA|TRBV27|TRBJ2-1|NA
CASRDYGKPEQFF
TGTGCCAGCAGGGACTACGGGAAACCTGAGCAGTTCTTC
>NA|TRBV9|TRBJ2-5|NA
CASSVATGGMGQETQYF
TGTGCCAGCAGCGTAGCTACTGGGGGGATGGGCCAAGAGACCCAGTACTTC
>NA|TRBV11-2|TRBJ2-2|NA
CASSWGRMTGELFF
TGTGCCAGCAGCTGGGGGCGGATGACCGGGGAGCTGTTTTTT
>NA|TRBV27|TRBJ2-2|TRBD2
CASSPLAGGWTGELFF
TGTGCCAGCAGTCCCCTAGCGGGGGGGTGGACCGGGGAGCTGTTTTTT
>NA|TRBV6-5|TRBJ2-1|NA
CASSYSNREGQFF
TGTGCCAGCAGTTACTCAAACAGGGAGGGGCAGTTCTTC
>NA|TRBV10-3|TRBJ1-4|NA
CAISESSGRAGEKLFF
TGTGCCATCAGTGAGTCGAGTGGCAGGGCAGGGGAAAAACTGTTTTTT
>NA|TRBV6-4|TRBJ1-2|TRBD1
CASSDPGQGVYGYTF
TGTGCCAGCAGTGATCCGGGACAGGGCGTCTATGGCTACACCTTC
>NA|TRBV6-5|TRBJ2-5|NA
CASSPGDGQETQYF
TGTGCCAGCAGCCCGGGGGACGGCCAAGAGACCCAGTACTTC
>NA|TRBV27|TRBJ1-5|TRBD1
CASSRDRGLQPQHF
TGTGCCAGCAGCCGGGACAGGGGGCTTCAGCCCCAGCATTTT
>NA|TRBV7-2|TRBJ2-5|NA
CASSFQDLETQYF
TGTGCCAGCAGCTTCCAGGATTTAGAGACCCAGTACTTC
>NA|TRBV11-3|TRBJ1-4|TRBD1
CASSLGQGVEKLFF
TGTGCCAGCAGCCTCGGACAGGGAGTGGAAAAACTGTTTTTT
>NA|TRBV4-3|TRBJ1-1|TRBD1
CASSQDRGLTAGRNTEAFF
TGCGCCAGCAGCCAAGATAGGGGGCTTACGGCAGGGAGGAACACTGAAGCTTTCTTT
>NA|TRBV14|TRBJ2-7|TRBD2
CASSQDFVGGYYEQYF
TGTGCCAGCAGCCAAGATTTTGTCGGGGGGTACTACGAGCAGTACTTC
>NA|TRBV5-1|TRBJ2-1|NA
CASSLRIGFVNEQFF
TGCGCCAGCTCTTTACGCATCGGTTTCGTCAATGAGCAGTTCTTC
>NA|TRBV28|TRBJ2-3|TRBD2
CASSRSAGEDTQYF
TGTGCCAGCAGTCGGTCAGCGGGGGAAGATACGCAGTATTTT
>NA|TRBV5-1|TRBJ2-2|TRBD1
CASSGQGNGELFF
TGCGCCAGCAGCGGACAGGGTAACGGGGAGCTGTTTTTT
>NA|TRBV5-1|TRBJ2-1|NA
CASNQAGTGIEQFF
TGCGCCAGCAACCAAGCCGGAACGGGGATTGAGCAGTTCTTC
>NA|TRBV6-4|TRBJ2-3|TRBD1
CASSDGTGGTDTQYF
TGTGCCAGCAGTGACGGGACAGGGGGCACAGATACGCAGTATTTT
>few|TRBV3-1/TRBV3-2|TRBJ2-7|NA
CASSQVAGTYEQYF
TGTGCCAGCAGCCAAGTTGCGGGGACCTACGAGCAGTACTTC
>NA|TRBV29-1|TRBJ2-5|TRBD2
CSAFRWGGNQETQYF
TGCAGCGCCTTTCGGTGGGGGGGGAACCAAGAGACCCAGTACTTC
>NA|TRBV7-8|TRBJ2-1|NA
CASSSFRGVGNEQFF
TGTGCCAGCAGCTCATTCAGGGGGGTGGGTAATGAGCAGTTCTTC
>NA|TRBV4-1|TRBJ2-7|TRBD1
CASSQDRKFGTEGYEQYF
TGCGCCAGCAGCCAAGATCGGAAATTTGGGACAGAAGGCTACGAGCAGTACTTC
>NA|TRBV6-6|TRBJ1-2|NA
CASTTGPYGYTF
TGTGCCAGCACAACAGGACCCTATGGCTACACCTTC
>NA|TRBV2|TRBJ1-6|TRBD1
CASSEDRDSYNSPLHF
TGTGCCAGCAGCGAGGACAGGGACTCCTATAATTCACCCCTCCACTTT
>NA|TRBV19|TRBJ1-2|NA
CASSLSSGALNYGYTF
TGTGCCAGTAGTTTGTCCTCAGGTGCTCTAAACTATGGCTACACCTTC
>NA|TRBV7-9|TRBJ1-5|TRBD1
CASSLGGGGQPQHF
TGTGCCAGCAGCTTAGGAGGGGGCGGTCAGCCCCAGCATTTT
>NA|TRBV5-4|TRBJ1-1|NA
CASSLLIDSLNTEAFF
TGTGCCAGCAGCCTACTAATTGACAGTCTGAACACTGAAGCTTTCTTT
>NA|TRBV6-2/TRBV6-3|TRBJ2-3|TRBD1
CASSPSTGAFGTQYF
TGTGCCAGCAGTCCCTCGACAGGGGCTTTTGGTACGCAGTATTTT
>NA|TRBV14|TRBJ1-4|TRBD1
CASRPDREELFF
TGTGCCAGCAGACCGGACAGGGAGGAACTGTTTTTT
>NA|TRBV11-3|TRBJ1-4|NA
CASSYDQDSEKLFF
TGTGCCAGCAGCTACGACCAGGATTCGGAAAAACTGTTTTTT
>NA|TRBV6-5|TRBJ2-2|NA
CASRSQPNTGELFF
TGTGCCAGCCGGAGTCAGCCGAACACCGGGGAGCTGTTTTTT
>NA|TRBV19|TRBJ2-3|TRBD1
CASSIGDSASTDTQYF
TGTGCCAGTAGTATAGGGGACAGTGCTAGCACAGATACGCAGTATTTT
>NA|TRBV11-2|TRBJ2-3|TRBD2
CASSWGGLAGGDTQYF
TGTGCCAGCAGTTGGGGGGGACTAGCGGGAGGAGATACGCAGTATTTT
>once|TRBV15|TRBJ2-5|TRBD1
CATSRDRTGGQETQYF
TGTGCCACCAGCAGAGATCGGACAGGGGGCCAAGAGACCCAGTACTTC
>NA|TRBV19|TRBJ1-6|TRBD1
CASSTADRASPLHF
TGTGCCAGTAGCACCGCGGACAGGGCTTCACCCCTCCACTTT
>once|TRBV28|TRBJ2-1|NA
CASSLGPSSYNEQFF
TGTGCCAGCAGTTTAGGGCCGAGCTCCTACAATGAGCAGTTCTTC
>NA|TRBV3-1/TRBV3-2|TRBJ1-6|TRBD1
CASSFRTGYSPLHF
TGTGCCAGCAGCTTCAGGACAGGGTATTCACCCCTCCACTTT
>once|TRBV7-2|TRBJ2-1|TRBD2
CASSGGAKNEQFF
TGTGCCAGCTCCGGGGGGGCCAAAAATGAGCAGTTCTTC
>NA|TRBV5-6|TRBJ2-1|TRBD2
CASTRGGLNNEQFF
TGTGCCAGTACACGGGGGGGCCTGAACAATGAGCAGTTCTTC
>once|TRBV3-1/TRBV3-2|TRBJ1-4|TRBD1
CASSPRDRGGKLFF
TGTGCCAGCAGCCCCCGGGACAGGGGGGGAAAACTGTTTTTT
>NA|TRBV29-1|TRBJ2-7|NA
CSVARPGKPREQYF
TGCAGCGTTGCCCGGCCGGGGAAGCCTAGGGAGCAGTACTTC
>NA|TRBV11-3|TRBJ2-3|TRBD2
CASSLRGTRSADTQYF
TGTGCCAGCAGCTTAAGAGGGACTAGGTCGGCCGATACGCAGTATTTT
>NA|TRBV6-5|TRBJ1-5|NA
CASSSGGRPQHF
TGTGCCAGCAGTTCGGGGGGACGGCCCCAGCATTTT
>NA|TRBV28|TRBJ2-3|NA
CASSNAGSTDTQYF
TGTGCCAGCAGCAACGCCGGGAGCACAGATACGCAGTATTTT
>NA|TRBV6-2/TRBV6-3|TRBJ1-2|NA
CASSGDSPYGYTF
TGTGCCAGCAGCGGGGACTCGCCCTATGGCTACACCTTC
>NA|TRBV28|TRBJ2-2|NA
CASSLTQNTGELFF
TGTGCCAGCAGTTTAACTCAGAACACCGGGGAGCTGTTTTTT
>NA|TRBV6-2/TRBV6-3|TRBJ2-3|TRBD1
CASSQGTGGDTQYF
TGTGCCAGCAGCCAAGGGACAGGGGGAGATACGCAGTATTTT
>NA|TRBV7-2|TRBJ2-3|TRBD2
CASSLDSGGAWADTQYF
TGTGCCAGCAGCTTAGATAGCGGGGGGGCCTGGGCAGATACGCAGTATTTT
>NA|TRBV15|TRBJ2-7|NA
CATSLGGLSYEQYF
TGTGCCACCAGCCTAGGGGGTCTCTCCTACGAGCAGTACTTC
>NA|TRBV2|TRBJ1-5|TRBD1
CASSQPSIRQGSQPQHF
TGTGCCAGCAGTCAACCATCGATTCGACAGGGAAGCCAGCCCCAGCATTTT
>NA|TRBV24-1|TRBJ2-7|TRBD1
CATSDPSTGTEQYF
TGTGCCACCAGTGATCCATCGACAGGGACCGAGCAGTACTTC
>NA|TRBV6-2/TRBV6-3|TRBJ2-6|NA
CASSPQRTVRSQSGANVLTF
TGTGCCAGCAGCCCCCAGCGGACCGTCCGGTCTCAATCTGGGGCCAACGTCCTGACTTTC